The 2 T cell receptor beta chains listed next were all sequenced from one sample in a study of molecular identifiers for immune sequencing clone quantification. MiXCR, applied by TCRdb to the PCR reads, yields one record per CDR3 protein. Among some 100,000 distinct CDR3 sequences listed, under 40% were seen once. The sequencing sample was made of naive CD8+ T cells from blood, with Jurkat cell RNA spiked in. Subset given: FACS-sorted CD8+CD4-CCR7+CD45RA+ naive T cells. These receptors all come from a human donor in good health. Some libraries in this study had Jurkat cell RNA spiked in.

This clonotype showed up just a few times. This rearrangement joins TRBV11-1 to TRBJ2-6; D unclear. This CDR3 has 17 residues. V was clipped by 2 bases and J by 0 bases, with 11 bases between them. CDR1 SGHAT and CDR2 FQDESV come from the germline V gene (reference sequence). CDR3 nucleotides: TGTGCCAGCAGCTTACACACGTTCAACTCTGGGGCCAACGTCCTGACTTTC. It codes for CASSLHTFNSGANVLTF.

This clonotype was counted a single time. The junction differs from germline at one of its ends, possibly a read error. The chain uses TRBV19 and TRBJ1-4; no reliable D call. This CDR3 spans 15 amino acids. CDR1 LNHDA and CDR2 SQIVND come from the germline V gene (reference sequence). CDR3 sequence (DNA): TGTGCCAGTAGTATAGCGGGCTCCTTGAATGAAAAACTGTTATTT. Protein: CASSIAGSLNEKLLF. Based on the CDR3 plus reference TRBV19 and TRBJ1-4, the full variable domain is DGGITQSPKYLFRKEGQNVTLSCEQNLNHDAMYWYRQDPGQGLRLIYYSQIVNDFQKGDIAEGYSVSREKKESFPLTVTSAQKNPTAFYLCASSIAGSLNEKLLFGSGTQLSVL.